This TCR beta chain was identified in a study of T cell changes during pregnancy in multiple sclerosis. The CDR3 totals 14 residues. The germline V gene encodes CDR1 GTSNPN and CDR2 SVGIG (reference sequence). V was pared by 3 bases and J by 5 bases, with 9 bases of the junction left unmatched. Clones were sequenced by immunoSEQ multiplex PCR, and TCRdb holds only the in-frame ones, with some missing. The top ten clones hold almost 8% of a sample with approximately 30,000 clones, approximately 91% of them seen once. The sequence was obtained from a female donor with multiple sclerosis, enrolled in a pregnancy study. The chain links TRBV30 to TRBJ1-1; 7 nucleotides agree with TRBD1. The source was CD8+ T cells from peripheral blood mononuclear cells, collected before pregnancy. The CDR3 reads CAWRWGTDVTEAFF. The DNA for the CDR3 is TGTGCCTGGAGGTGGGGGACAGATGTTACTGAAGCTTTCTTT.